These 8 T cell receptor beta chains were sequenced from one sample in a study of T-cell memory formation after mild COVID-19. MiXCR, applied by TCRdb to the 5' RACE reads, yields one record per CDR3 protein. The sample lists approximately 60,000 distinct CDR3 sequences; over 7.5% were seen once. Sequenced material: PBMCs or a T cell subset sorted from them (not recorded which). The source is a man aged 18 to 29 who had mild COVID-19 (a few samples of this study predate the infection). Cell type and time point are not known.

This clonotype was found a few times. The chain employs TRBV12-3 or TRBV12-4 and TRBJ1-4; 9 positions agree with TRBD1. The CDR3 contains 17 residues. Trimming removed 2 bases from V and 7 bases from J; junction bases left unmatched: 11. CDR3 amino acids: CASSLYPGQGYGEKLFF. CDR3 bases: TGTGCCAGCAGTTTATACCCCGGACAGGGGTATGGTGAAAAACTGTTTTTT.

This clonotype was detected many times. In DNA, the CDR3 is TGCGCCAGCAGCTCCTCGGCGTCCGGTTCCGGGGAGCTGTTTTTT. Its translation is CASSSSASGSGELFF. V usage is TRBV5-1 and J usage is TRBJ2-2; D uncertain. The CDR3 contains 15 residues. Germline CDR1 is SGHRS and CDR2 is YFSETQ. The germline V and J ends were trimmed by 3 bases and 6 bases, with 15 bases remaining between them.

This clonotype was counted ten times or more. The rearrangement uses TRBV10-3 and TRBJ2-7, with D possibly matching TRBD2 (6 bases). Germline CDR1 ENHRY, CDR2 SYGVKD. V shed 0 bases and J shed 1 base, with 7 bases lying between them. This CDR3 region has 14 residues. Written as DNA, the CDR3 is TGTGCCATCAGTGAGTCTAGCGGATCCTACGAGCAGTACTTC. Translation: CAISESSGSYEQYF.

There are a few counts of this clonotype. The chain employs TRBV7-2 and TRBJ1-1, with 7 bases aligning to TRBD1. Germline V gives CDR1 SGHTA, CDR2 FQGNSA. This CDR3 is built from 16 residues. The V segment lost 1 base and the J segment 1 base; nucleotides outside the gene matches: 6. Here the CDR3 DNA reads TGTGCCAGCAGCTTAGTGGCGACAGGGACGAACACTGAAGCTTTCTTT. This codes for CASSLVATGTNTEAFF.

This clonotype turned up a few times. The CDR3 DNA reads TGTGCCAGCAGTTTAGATAGGACAGGGCCCTACAATGAGCAGTTCTTC. This gives the protein CASSLDRTGPYNEQFF. The chain is built from TRBV12-3 or TRBV12-4 and TRBJ2-1, with TRBD1 identical over 8 bases. V trimming: 1 base; J trimming: 2 bases; junction bases outside the gene matches: 4. The CDR3 runs to 16 residues.

This clonotype was counted a few times. V gene TRBV24-1 combines with J gene TRBJ1-4, with a weak D call TRBD1 (6 bases). The germline V gene has CDR1 KGHDR and CDR2 SFDVKD. Trimming stripped 12 bases from V and 7 bases from J, with 11 bases between. The CDR3 is 11 amino acids. In nucleotides, the CDR3 is TGTGCCGCCGGAGGGGGTGAAAAACTGTTTTTT. As protein: CAAGGGEKLFF.

The rearrangement uses TRBV7-2 and TRBJ2-1; 12 bases are a match to TRBD2. CDR1 and CDR2 (germline): SGHTA, FQGNSA. V was pared by 2 bases and J by 6 bases, with 2 bases of the junction left unmatched. The CDR3 is made up of 15 amino acids. The chain's CDR3 is CASSLLAGGLNEQFF. In DNA form, the CDR3 reads TGTGCCAGCAGCTTACTAGCGGGGGGGCTCAATGAGCAGTTCTTC.

The chain employs TRBV6-5 and TRBJ1-1; D remains unclear. V lost 2 bases and J lost 1, with 14 bases in between. This CDR3 region has 16 residues. Germline lookup yields CDR1 MNHEY and CDR2 SVGAGI. The CDR3 DNA reads as TGTGCCAGCAGTTACGGACTTCGGGGTAGGAACACTGAAGCTTTCTTT. Protein: CASSYGLRGRNTEAFF.